This T cell receptor (beta chain) is from a study of T cell changes during pregnancy in multiple sclerosis. V gave up 1 base and J gave up 7 bases; unmatched junction bases: 3. Germline loops: CDR1 PRHDT, CDR2 FYEKMQ (reference sequence). The CDR3 is 13 amino acids. Produced via immunoSEQ multiplex PCR; TCRdb's table is partial and in-frame only. The sample yields about 57,000 clones, almost 95% seen once. The sequenced sample was CD4+ T cells from peripheral blood mononuclear cells, obtained in the third trimester of pregnancy. The clonotype was recovered from a female donor with multiple sclerosis, enrolled in a pregnancy study. The chain uses TRBV13 and TRBJ1-2; 7 positions agree with TRBD1. This CDR3 is CASSLVAGGGYTF. CDR3 nucleotide sequence: TGTGCCAGCAGCTTAGTTGCAGGGGGTGGCTACACCTTC. The whole variable domain, filled in from reference TRBV13 and TRBJ1-2, reads AAGVIQSPRHLIKEKRETATLKCYPIPRHDTVYWYQQGPGQDPQFLISFYEKMQSDKGSIPDRFSAQQFSDYHSELNMSSLELGDSALYFCASSLVAGGGYTFGSGTRLTVV.